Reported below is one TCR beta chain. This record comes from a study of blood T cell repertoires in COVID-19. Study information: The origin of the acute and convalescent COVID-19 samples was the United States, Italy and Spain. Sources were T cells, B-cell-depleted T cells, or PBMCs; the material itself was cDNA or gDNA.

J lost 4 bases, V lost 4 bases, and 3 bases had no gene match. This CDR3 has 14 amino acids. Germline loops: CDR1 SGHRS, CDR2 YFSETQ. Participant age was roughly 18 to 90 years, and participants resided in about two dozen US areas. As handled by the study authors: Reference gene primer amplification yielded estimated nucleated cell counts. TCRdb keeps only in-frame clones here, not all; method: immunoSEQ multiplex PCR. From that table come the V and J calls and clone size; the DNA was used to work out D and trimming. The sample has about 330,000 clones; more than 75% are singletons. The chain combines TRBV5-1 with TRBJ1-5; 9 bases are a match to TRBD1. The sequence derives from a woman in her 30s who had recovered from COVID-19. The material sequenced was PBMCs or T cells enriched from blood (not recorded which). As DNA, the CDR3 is TGCGCCAGCAGCCACGGGACAGGGAATCAGCCCCAGCATTTT. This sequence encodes CASSHGTGNQPQHF.